The clone carrying this T cell receptor (beta chain) was picked up a small number of times. Using genomic DNA as the template, TCR beta VDJ and CDR3 profiling was carried out. A single record per CDR3 protein comes from TCRdb applying MiXCR to the reads. The sample lists approximately 220,000 distinct CDR3 sequences; about 44% were seen once. This specimen belongs to a study of CD8+CD57+ T cells in acquired aplastic anemia. About the research overall: Sorted CD4+ and CD8+ cells yielded roughly 3.5 ug of DNA on average.

Trimming took off 6 bases at V and 3 bases at J, with 28 bases between the two ends. Germline values: CDR1 MNHNS, CDR2 SASEGT. This CDR3 has 19 residues. Patients chosen for sequencing had shown CD8+CD57+ cell expansion by flow cytometry. The chain carries TRBV6-1 and TRBJ2-3; possibly TRBD1 or TRBD2 for D (9 bases each). Sequencing used sorted CD4+, CD8+, or CD8+CD57+ T cells (not recorded which) from PBMCs. The receptor was derived from a human donor with aplastic anemia. The CDR3 coding sequence is TGTGCCAGCAGAGGCCGGGACAGGGCGCTAGCGGGGCTTACAGATACGCAGTATTTT. As protein: CASRGRDRALAGLTDTQYF.